The present T cell receptor (beta chain) was sequenced within a study of CD8 T cells in ankylosing spondylitis. General study results and limits: The disease-linked clones had a CD8+ phenotype and low blood frequencies. Fewer than ten highly homologous variants made up a TCR beta motif that seemed to typify ankylosing spondylitis blood. Matched ankylosing spondylitis synovial fluid reportedly contained a significantly enriched population of disease-linked clones. There were earlier reports of some motif variants in reactive arthritis synovial fluid and blood.

Germline V gene sequence: CDR1 SGDLS, CDR2 YYNGEE. V dropped 0 bases and J dropped 2 bases, with 9 bases sitting between them. The CDR3 sequence is 15 residues long. In regard to this clonotype: What it binds is not known.

Construction of TCR beta libraries was performed using quantitative 5'-RACE with molecular barcodes. TCRdb itself ran the 5' RACE reads through MiXCR, one entry per CDR3 protein. Of about 390,000 distinct CDR3 sequences in the sample, about 20% were seen once. This chain links TRBV9 with TRBJ1-5; D gene unclear. The clonotype comes from a male donor with ankylosing spondylitis. Input material: blood, either unsorted or a sorted T cell fraction (not recorded which). The CDR3 nucleotides read TGTGCCAGCAGCGTAGGGGCAGAGGGCAATCAGCCCCAGCATTTT. Amino acid sequence: CASSVGAEGNQPQHF.